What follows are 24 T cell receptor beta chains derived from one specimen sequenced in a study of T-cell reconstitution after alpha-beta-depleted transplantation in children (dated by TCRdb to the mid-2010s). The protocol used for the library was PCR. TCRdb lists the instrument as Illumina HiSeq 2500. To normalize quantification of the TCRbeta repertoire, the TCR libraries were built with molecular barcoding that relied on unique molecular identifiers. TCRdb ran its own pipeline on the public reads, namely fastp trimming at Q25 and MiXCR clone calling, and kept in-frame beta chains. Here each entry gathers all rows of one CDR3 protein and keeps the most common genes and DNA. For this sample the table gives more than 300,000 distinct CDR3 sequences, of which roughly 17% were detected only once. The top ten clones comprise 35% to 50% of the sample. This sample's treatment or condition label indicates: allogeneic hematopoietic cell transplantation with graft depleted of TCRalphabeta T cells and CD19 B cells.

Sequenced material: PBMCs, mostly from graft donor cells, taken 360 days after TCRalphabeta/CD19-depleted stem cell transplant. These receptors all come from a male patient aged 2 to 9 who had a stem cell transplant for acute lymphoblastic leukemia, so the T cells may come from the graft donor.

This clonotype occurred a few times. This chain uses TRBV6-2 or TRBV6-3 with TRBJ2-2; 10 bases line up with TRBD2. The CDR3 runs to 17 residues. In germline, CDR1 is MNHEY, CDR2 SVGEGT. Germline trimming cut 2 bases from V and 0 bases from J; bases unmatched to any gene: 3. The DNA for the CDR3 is TGTGCCAGCAGTTACAGGGGACTAGCGACGAACACCGGGGAGCTGTTTTTT. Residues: CASSYRGLATNTGELFF.

CDR3 sequence reads: CASSWHRGHDTEAFF. The CDR3 DNA reads TGTGCCAGCAGTTGGCACAGGGGGCATGACACTGAAGCTTTCTTT. The chain couples TRBV6-5 to TRBJ1-1, with 9 bases matching TRBD1. V lost 4 bases, J lost 3 bases, and 6 bases stayed unmatched. Germline V gene lookup returns CDR1 MNHEY and CDR2 SVGAGI. This CDR3 has 15 residues.

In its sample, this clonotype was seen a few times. The CDR3, as DNA: TGTGCCAGCAGCGAACCGACCCAGGCCGTCCCCGGGGAGCTGTTTTTT. The encoded protein is CASSEPTQAVPGELFF. This sequence joins TRBV12-3 or TRBV12-4 and TRBJ2-2, with no clear D. The V gene lost 6 bases and the J gene lost 6 bases, with 20 bases spanning the gap. CDR3 length equals 16 residues.

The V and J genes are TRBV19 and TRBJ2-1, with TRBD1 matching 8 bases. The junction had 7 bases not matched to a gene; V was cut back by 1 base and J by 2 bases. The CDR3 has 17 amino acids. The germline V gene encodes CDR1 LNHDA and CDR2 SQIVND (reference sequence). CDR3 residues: CASSIGRQGIPYNEQFF. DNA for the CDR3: TGTGCCAGTAGTATAGGCCGACAGGGGATCCCCTACAATGAGCAGTTCTTC.

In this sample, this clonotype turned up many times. The CDR3 sequence is CSDSGTGENYGYTF. CDR3 in DNA: TGCAGTGATAGCGGGACAGGGGAGAACTATGGCTACACCTTC. The chain carries TRBV20-1 and TRBJ1-2; the match to TRBD1 covers 10 bases. Trimming at V came to 7 bases and at J to 2 bases, leaving 7 bases not matched to a gene. Per germline, CDR1 DFQATT and CDR2 SNEGSKA (reference sequence). This CDR3 is built from 14 residues.

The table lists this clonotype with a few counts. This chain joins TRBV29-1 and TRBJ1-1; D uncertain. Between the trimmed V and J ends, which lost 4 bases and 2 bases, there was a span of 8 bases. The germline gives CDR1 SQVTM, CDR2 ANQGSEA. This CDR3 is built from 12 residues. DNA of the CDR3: TGCAGCGTTGGGTCGGTCAACACTGAAGCTTTCTTT. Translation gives CSVGSVNTEAFF.

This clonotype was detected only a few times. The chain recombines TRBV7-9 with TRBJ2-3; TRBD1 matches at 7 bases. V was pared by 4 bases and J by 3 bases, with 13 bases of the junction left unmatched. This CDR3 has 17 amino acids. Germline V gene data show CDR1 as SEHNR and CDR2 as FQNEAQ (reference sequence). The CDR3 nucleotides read TGTGCCAGCAGCTCGTTCAAGGGACAGCGGCAAACAGATACGCAGTATTTT. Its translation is CASSSFKGQRQTDTQYF.

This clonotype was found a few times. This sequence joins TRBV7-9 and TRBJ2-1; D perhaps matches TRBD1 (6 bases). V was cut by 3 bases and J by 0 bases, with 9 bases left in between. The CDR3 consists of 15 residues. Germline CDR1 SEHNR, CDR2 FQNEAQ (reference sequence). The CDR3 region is CASSFQGSSYNEQFF. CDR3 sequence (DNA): TGTGCCAGCAGCTTCCAGGGGAGCTCCTACAATGAGCAGTTCTTC.

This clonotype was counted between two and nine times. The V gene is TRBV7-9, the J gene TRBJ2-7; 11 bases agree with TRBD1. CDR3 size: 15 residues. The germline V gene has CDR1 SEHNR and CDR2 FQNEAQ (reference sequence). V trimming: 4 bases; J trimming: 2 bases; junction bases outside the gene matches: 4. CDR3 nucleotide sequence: TGTGCCAGCAGCTCCTGGACAGGGGGCCCCTACGAGCAGTACTTC. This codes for CASSSWTGGPYEQYF.

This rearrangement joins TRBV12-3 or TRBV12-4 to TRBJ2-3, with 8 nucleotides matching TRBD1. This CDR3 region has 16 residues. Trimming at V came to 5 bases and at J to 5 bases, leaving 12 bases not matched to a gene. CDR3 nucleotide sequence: TGTGCCAGCAGTCCGATAACAGGGGGTGTTAAAGATACGCAGTATTTT. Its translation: CASSPITGGVKDTQYF.

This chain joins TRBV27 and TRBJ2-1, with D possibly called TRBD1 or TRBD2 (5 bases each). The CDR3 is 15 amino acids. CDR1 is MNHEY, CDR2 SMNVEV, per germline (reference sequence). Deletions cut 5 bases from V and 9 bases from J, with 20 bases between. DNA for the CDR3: TGTGCCAGCAGTCCGCACATGACAGCTGGGGGTGAGCAGTTCTTC. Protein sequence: CASSPHMTAGGEQFF.

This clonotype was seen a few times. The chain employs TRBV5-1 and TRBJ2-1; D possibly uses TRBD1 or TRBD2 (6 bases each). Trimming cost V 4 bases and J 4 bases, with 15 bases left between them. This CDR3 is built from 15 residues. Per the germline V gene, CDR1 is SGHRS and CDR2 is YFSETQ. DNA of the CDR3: TGCGCCAGCAGCCTGAGCGGAGGGGGGTACAATGAGCAGTTCTTC. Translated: CASSLSGGGYNEQFF.

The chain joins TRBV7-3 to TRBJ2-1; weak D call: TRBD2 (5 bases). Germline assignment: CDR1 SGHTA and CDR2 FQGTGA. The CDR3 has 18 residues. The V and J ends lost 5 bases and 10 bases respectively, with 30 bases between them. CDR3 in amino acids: CASSVMCSGSGSVYEQFF. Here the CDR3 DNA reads TGTGCCAGCAGCGTAATGTGTTCGGGTTCGGGGTCCGTGTACGAGCAGTTCTTC.

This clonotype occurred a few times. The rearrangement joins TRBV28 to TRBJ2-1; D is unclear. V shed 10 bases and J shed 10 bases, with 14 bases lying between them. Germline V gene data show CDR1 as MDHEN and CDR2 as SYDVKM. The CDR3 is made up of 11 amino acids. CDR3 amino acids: CAITTPREQFF. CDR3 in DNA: TGTGCCATTACAACCCCGAGGGAGCAGTTCTTC.

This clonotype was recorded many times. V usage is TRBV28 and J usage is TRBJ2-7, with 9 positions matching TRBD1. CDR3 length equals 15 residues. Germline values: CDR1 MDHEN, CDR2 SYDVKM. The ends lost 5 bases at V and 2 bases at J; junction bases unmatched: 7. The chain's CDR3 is CASSDNRGRTYEQYF. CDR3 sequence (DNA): TGTGCCAGCAGTGATAACAGGGGGCGCACCTACGAGCAGTACTTC.

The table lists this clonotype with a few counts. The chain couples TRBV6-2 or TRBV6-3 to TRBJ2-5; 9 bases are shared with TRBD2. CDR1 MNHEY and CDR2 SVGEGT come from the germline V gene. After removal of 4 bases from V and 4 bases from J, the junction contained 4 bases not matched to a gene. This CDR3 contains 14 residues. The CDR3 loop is CASSFSGRRETQYF. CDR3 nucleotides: TGTGCCAGCAGTTTTAGCGGGAGACGAGAGACCCAGTACTTC.

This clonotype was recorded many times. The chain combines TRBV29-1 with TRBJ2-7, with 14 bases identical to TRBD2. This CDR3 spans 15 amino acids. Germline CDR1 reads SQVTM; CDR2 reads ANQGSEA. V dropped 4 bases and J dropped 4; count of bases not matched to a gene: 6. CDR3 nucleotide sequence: TGCAGCGTTGGAACGGGACTAGCGGGAGTTTACGAGCAGTACTTC. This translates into CSVGTGLAGVYEQYF.

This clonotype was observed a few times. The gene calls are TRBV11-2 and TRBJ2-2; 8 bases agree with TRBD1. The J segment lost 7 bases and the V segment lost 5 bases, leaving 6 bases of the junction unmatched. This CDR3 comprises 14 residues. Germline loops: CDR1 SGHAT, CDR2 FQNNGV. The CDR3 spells CASSRRTGYGELFF. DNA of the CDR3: TGTGCCAGCAGCCGTAGGACAGGGTACGGGGAGCTGTTTTTT.

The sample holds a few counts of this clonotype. The CDR3 loop reads CATSSGVRPSTGELFF. The DNA of the CDR3 is TGTGCCACCAGCAGTGGGGTCAGACCCTCTACCGGGGAGCTGTTTTTT. The chain has TRBV15 and TRBJ2-2; D is undetermined. Trimming removed 3 bases from V and 5 bases from J, with 16 bases in between. The CDR3 totals 16 residues. Germline CDR1 is LNHNV and CDR2 is YYDKDF (reference sequence).

CDR3 nucleotide sequence: TGTGCCATCAGGCCCACCCTAGCGGACTCCTACAATGAGCAGTTCTTC. Protein sequence: CAIRPTLADSYNEQFF. The rearrangement joins TRBV10-3 to TRBJ2-1, with 7 bases that match TRBD2. The CDR3 is 16 amino acids. Germline V gene lookup returns CDR1 ENHRY and CDR2 SYGVKD. The V gene end was trimmed by 6 bases and the J gene end by 0 bases; junction bases not matched to a gene: 8.

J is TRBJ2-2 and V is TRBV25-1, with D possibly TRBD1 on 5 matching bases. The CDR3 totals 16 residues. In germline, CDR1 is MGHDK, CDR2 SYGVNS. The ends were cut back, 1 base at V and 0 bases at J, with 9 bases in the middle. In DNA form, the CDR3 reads TGTGCCAGCAGTGAATCCAGGGATCCGAACACCGGGGAGCTGTTTTTT. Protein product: CASSESRDPNTGELFF.

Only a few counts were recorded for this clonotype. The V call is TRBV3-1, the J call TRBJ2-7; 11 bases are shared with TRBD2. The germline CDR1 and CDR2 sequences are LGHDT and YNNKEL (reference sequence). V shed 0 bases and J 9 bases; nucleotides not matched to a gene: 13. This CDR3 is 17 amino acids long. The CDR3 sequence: CASSQDGWGTSGIVQYF. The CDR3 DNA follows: TGTGCCAGCAGCCAAGATGGCTGGGGGACTAGCGGTATTGTGCAGTACTTC.

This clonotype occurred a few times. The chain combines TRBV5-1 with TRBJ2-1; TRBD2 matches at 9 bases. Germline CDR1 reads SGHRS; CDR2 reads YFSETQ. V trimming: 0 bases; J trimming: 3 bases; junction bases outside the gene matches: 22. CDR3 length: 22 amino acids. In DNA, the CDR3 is TGCGCCAGCAGCTTGGCGTTTCAAGTTTGGGGCCCGGGACTAGCCGGCTACAATGAGCAGTTCTTC. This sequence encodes CASSLAFQVWGPGLAGYNEQFF.

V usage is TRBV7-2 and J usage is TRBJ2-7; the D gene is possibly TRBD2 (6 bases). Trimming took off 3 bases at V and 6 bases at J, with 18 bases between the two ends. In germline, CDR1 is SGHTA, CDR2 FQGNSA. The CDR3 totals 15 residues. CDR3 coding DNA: TGTGCCAGCAGCTTGGTTGCCTTTGGGGGGTCCGAGCAGTACTTC. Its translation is CASSLVAFGGSEQYF. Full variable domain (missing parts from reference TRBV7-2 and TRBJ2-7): GAGVSQSPSNKVTEKGKDVELRCDPISGHTALYWYRQSLGQGLEFLIYFQGNSAPDKSGLPSDRFSAERTGGSVSTLTIQRTQQEDSAVYLCASSLVAFGGSEQYFGPGTRLTVT.